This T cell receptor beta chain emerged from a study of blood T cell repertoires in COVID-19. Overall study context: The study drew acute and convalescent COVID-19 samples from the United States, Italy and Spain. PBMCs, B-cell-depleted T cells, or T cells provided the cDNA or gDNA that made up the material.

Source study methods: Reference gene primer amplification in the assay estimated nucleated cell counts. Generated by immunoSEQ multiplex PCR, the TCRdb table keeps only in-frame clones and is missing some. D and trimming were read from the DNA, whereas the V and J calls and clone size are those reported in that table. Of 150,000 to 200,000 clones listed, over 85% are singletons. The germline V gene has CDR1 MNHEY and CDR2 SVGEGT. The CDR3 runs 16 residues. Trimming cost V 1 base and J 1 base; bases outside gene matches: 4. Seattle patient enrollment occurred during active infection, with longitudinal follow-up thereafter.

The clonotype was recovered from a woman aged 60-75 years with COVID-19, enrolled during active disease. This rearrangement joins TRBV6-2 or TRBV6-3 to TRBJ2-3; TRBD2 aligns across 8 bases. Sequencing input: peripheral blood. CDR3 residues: CASSYLSSGGTDTQYF. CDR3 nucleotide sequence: TGTGCCAGCAGTTACTTGAGTAGCGGGGGCACAGATACGCAGTATTTT.